What follows are 26 T cell receptor beta chains derived from one specimen sequenced in a study of blood T cell repertoires in COVID-19 (dated by TCRdb to about 2020). Libraries were made using the immunoSEQ multiplex PCR assay. In TCRdb, the immuneACCESS table is reduced to in-frame sequences with V and J assigned. These tables do not hold every clone; where another copy was compared, an unresolved V gene accounts for under half, and the others remain unexplained. The sample table lists tens of thousands of clones, approximately 85% of them with a count of one. 4.5% to 5.5% of the sample is taken by the ten largest. Specimen: peripheral blood. The receptors stem from a man of 80 years or more with acute or convalescent COVID-19.

This chain connects TRBV27 to TRBJ1-6; the D gene is possibly TRBD1 (6 bases). The germline V and J ends were trimmed by 6 bases and 9 bases, with 15 bases remaining between them. The CDR3 covers 14 residues. Germline V CDR1 and CDR2: MNHEY, SMNVEV (reference sequence). CDR3 in DNA: TGTGCCAGCAGCCCAAACGACAGGAGTTCACCCCTCCACTTT. This sequence encodes CASSPNDRSSPLHF.

This chain links TRBV6-2 or TRBV6-3 with TRBJ2-3, with 13 bases lining up with TRBD2. Germline trimming cut 5 bases from V and 1 base from J; bases unmatched to any gene: 3. Looked up from germline, CDR1 is MNHEY and CDR2 is SVGEGT. The CDR3 sequence is 16 residues long. CDR3 nucleotide sequence: TGTGCCAGCAGTCCAGGACTAGCGGGGGGCACAGATACGCAGTATTTT. Its translation: CASSPGLAGGTDTQYF.

Only one count was recorded for this clone. CDR3 DNA sequence: TGTGCCAGCAGGTATCAGGGCCAGGGTGGCTACACCTTC. Amino acid sequence: CASRYQGQGGYTF. This rearrangement joins TRBV7-2 to TRBJ1-2; maybe TRBD1 (5 bases). The CDR3 contains 13 residues. V gave up 6 bases and J gave up 7 bases, with 15 bases separating them. Per germline, CDR1 SGHTA and CDR2 FQGNSA.

The rearrangement links TRBV6-6 to TRBJ1-5; TRBD1 agrees at 7 bases. Germline CDR1 is MNHNY and CDR2 is SVGAGI (reference sequence). J was trimmed by 4 bases and V by 4 bases; bases with no gene match: 4. The CDR3 spans 14 residues. In nucleotides, the CDR3 is TGTGCCAGCAGTTCCGGGACAGCGAATCAGCCCCAGCATTTT. It encodes CASSSGTANQPQHF.

The J gene is TRBJ2-5, the V gene TRBV12-5; 7 bases agree with TRBD1. Germline lookup yields CDR1 LGHNT and CDR2 FRNRAP. J lost 2 bases, V lost 1 base, and 7 bases had no gene match. The CDR3 has 16 residues. The CDR3 loop is CASGLAPGQLQETQYF. In nucleotides, the CDR3 is TGTGCTAGTGGTTTGGCCCCGGGACAGCTACAAGAGACCCAGTACTTC.

This chain uses TRBV7-8 with TRBJ2-3; TRBD2 matches at 10 bases. CDR1 SGHVS and CDR2 FQNEAQ come from the germline V gene. V gave up 5 bases and J gave up 1 base; unmatched junction bases: 6. The CDR3 is made up of 16 amino acids. The CDR3 coding sequence is TGTGCCAGCAGCGTCGGACTAGCGGCCCGCACAGATACGCAGTATTTT. Amino acid sequence: CASSVGLAARTDTQYF.

This chain links TRBV30 with TRBJ2-3, with D hard to call. The germline V gene encodes CDR1 GTSNPN and CDR2 SVGIG (reference sequence). The V end lost 4 bases, the J end lost 2 bases, and 19 bases lay between the germline ends. The CDR3 is 16 amino acids. In DNA form, the CDR3 reads TGTGCCTGGATCACCGCTGGCCTCGGGTTCACAGATACGCAGTATTTT. Its protein product is CAWITAGLGFTDTQYF. Filled out from reference TRBV30 and TRBJ2-3, the complete variable domain reads SQTIHQWPATLVQPVGSPLSLECTVEGTSNPNLYWYRQAAGRGLQLLFYSVGIGQISSEVPQNLSASRPQDRQFILSSKKLLLSDSGFYLCAWITAGLGFTDTQYFGPGTRLTVL.

This clone was counted a few times. V is TRBV6-5 and J is TRBJ2-2, with 9 bases matching TRBD2. CDR3 size: 15 residues. CDR1 and CDR2 (germline): MNHEY, SVGAGI. V lost 5 bases and J lost 4; bases outside the gene matches: 5. This CDR3 reads CASSLSGGSTGELFF. In nucleotides, the CDR3 is TGTGCCAGCAGTCTTAGCGGGGGTAGCACCGGGGAGCTGTTTTTT.

The V and J genes are TRBV19 and TRBJ2-2; 8 positions match TRBD1. V shed 4 bases, J shed 7 bases, and the junction held 11 bases outside the gene matches. The CDR3 consists of 16 residues. In germline, CDR1 is LNHDA, CDR2 SQIVND (reference sequence). The chain's CDR3 is CASSRRTGGSNGELFF. CDR3 nucleotides: TGTGCCAGTAGTAGAAGAACAGGGGGATCTAACGGGGAGCTGTTTTTT.

The genes are TRBV5-8 and TRBJ1-3; D might be TRBD1 (5 bases). The CDR3 is made up of 15 amino acids. CDR1 and CDR2 from the germline V gene are SGHTS and YDEGEE. V dropped 1 base and J dropped 4 bases, with 12 bases sitting between them. For the CDR3, the DNA is TGTGCCAGCAGCTTGTGGGGCGCGCAAGGAAACACCATATATTTT. Its protein is CASSLWGAQGNTIYF.

This chain links TRBV19 with TRBJ2-4, with 10 nucleotides matching TRBD1. Germline V gene lookup returns CDR1 LNHDA and CDR2 SQIVND (reference sequence). V was pared by 3 bases and J by 7 bases, with 9 bases of the junction left unmatched. The length of the CDR3 is 16 residues. This CDR3 reads CASSIRQGAHANIQYF. The CDR3 DNA follows: TGTGCCAGTAGTATCCGACAGGGGGCGCATGCCAACATTCAGTACTTC. Full variable domain (rest looked up from reference TRBV19 and TRBJ2-4): DGGITQSPKYLFRKEGQNVTLSCEQNLNHDAMYWYRQDPGQGLRLIYYSQIVNDFQKGDIAEGYSVSREKKESFPLTVTSAQKNPTAFYLCASSIRQGAHANIQYFGAGTRLSVL.

The rearrangement joins TRBV7-2 to TRBJ1-3; TRBD1 is a possible D gene (5 bases). Germline CDR1 and CDR2: SGHTA and FQGNSA. The CDR3 has 14 amino acids. The V gene lost 8 bases and the J gene lost 0 bases, with 11 bases spanning the gap. In DNA, the CDR3 is TGTGCCAGCGGAGGGGAGTTCTCTGGAAACACCATATATTTT. This gives the protein CASGGEFSGNTIYF.

The CDR3 coding sequence is TGTGCCAGCAGCCTTCGGAGGAACACCGGGGAGCTGTTTTTT. It specifies CASSLRRNTGELFF. The J gene is TRBJ2-2, the V gene TRBV4-2; no firm D call. V lost 4 bases, J lost 1 base, and 7 bases lay in between. CDR1 and CDR2 (germline): LGHNA, YNFKEQ. The CDR3 is made up of 14 amino acids.

This clone was seen only once. The V gene is TRBV7-2, the J gene TRBJ1-6, with D maybe TRBD1 (6 bases). Between the trimmed V and J ends, which lost 6 bases and 4 bases, there was a span of 10 bases. Germline V gene lookup returns CDR1 SGHTA and CDR2 FQGNSA. The CDR3 is 14 residues long. CDR3 region: CASSSGQYNSPLHF. CDR3 DNA: TGTGCCAGCAGTTCGGGACAATATAATTCACCCCTCCACTTT.

The chain carries TRBV6-5 and TRBJ1-2, with a weak D call TRBD1 (5 bases). Germline CDR1 MNHEY, CDR2 SVGAGI. The V end lost 2 bases, the J end lost 5 bases, and 15 bases lay between the germline ends. The CDR3 spans 15 residues. The CDR3 here is CASSYNPGQEYGYTF. CDR3 DNA sequence: TGTGCCAGCAGTTACAATCCCGGACAAGAGTATGGCTACACCTTC.

This clone was counted only a few times. The rearrangement uses TRBV7-8 and TRBJ2-2; 11 nucleotides agree with TRBD2. CDR1 and CDR2 (germline): SGHVS, FQNEAQ. This CDR3 has 16 amino acids. J lost 4 bases, V lost 6 bases, and 7 bases had no gene match. In DNA form, the CDR3 reads TGTGCCAGCAGAGATCTAGCGGGAGGTTCCACCGGGGAGCTGTTTTTT. Its protein is CASRDLAGGSTGELFF. The full variable domain, in which reference TRBV7-8 and TRBJ2-2 provide the parts outside the CDR3, is GAGVSQSPRYKVAKRGQDVALRCDPISGHVSLFWYQQALGQGPEFLTYFQNEAQLDKSGLPSDRFFAERPEGSVSTLKIQRTQQEDSAVYLCASRDLAGGSTGELFFGEGSRLTVL.

The chain links TRBV4-1 to TRBJ2-7, with 9 bases aligning to TRBD2. Looked up from germline, CDR1 is MGHRA and CDR2 is YSYEKL. The CDR3 extends over 19 amino acids. Trimming at V came to 0 bases and at J to 4 bases, leaving 16 bases not matched to a gene. The CDR3: CASSQDRSGVAGDLYEQYF. The CDR3, as DNA: TGCGCCAGCAGCCAAGATAGGTCGGGGGTAGCGGGAGATTTGTACGAGCAGTACTTC.

The sample holds one count of this clone. V is TRBV6-5 and J is TRBJ1-1, with 10 bases matching TRBD1. This CDR3 has 16 residues. Per the germline V gene, CDR1 is MNHEY and CDR2 is SVGAGI. Unmatched junction bases numbered 7, after V lost 2 bases and J lost 4 bases. The CDR3 DNA reads TGTGCCAGCAGTTACGAGGGGACAGGGGTTTCCACTGAAGCTTTCTTT. Amino acids: CASSYEGTGVSTEAFF.

CDR3 amino acids: CASSQGILTTDTQYF. The CDR3 DNA sequence: TGCGCCAGCAGCCAAGGTATTTTGACAACAGATACGCAGTATTTT. The J gene is TRBJ2-3, the V gene TRBV4-1; no definite D call. Trimming took 1 base from V and 3 from J, leaving 11 bases between them. In germline, CDR1 is MGHRA, CDR2 YSYEKL. This CDR3 contains 15 residues.

The V gene is TRBV12-3 or TRBV12-4, the J gene TRBJ1-1; D is possibly TRBD1 (6 bases). This CDR3 region has 13 residues. V was cut by 4 bases and J by 10 bases, with 16 bases left in between. CDR3 in DNA: TGTGCCAGCAGTTCACTTCCGGGCAGGGGAGCTTTCTTT. This sequence encodes CASSSLPGRGAFF.

This sequence joins TRBV28 and TRBJ2-1, with unresolved D. Between the trimmed V and J ends, which lost 5 bases and 7 bases, there was a span of 6 bases. The CDR3 is 11 amino acids. The germline V gene encodes CDR1 MDHEN and CDR2 SYDVKM. CDR3 sequence reads: CASSLVNEQFF. The CDR3 region has the DNA TGTGCCAGCAGTCTCGTGAATGAGCAGTTCTTC.

This clone was found once. The chain combines TRBV18 with TRBJ2-1; TRBD2 matches 13 bases. Germline-derived CDR1 and CDR2 are KGHSH and LQKENI. The J segment lost 7 bases and the V segment lost 3 bases, leaving 12 bases of the junction unmatched. This CDR3 has 18 residues. The CDR3 region is CASSPGLAGTPLNNEQFF. The CDR3 DNA reads as TGTGCCAGCTCACCGGGACTAGCGGGAACTCCTCTTAATAATGAGCAGTTCTTC.

The rearrangement uses TRBV6-5 and TRBJ2-2; 7 positions match TRBD2. The CDR3 sequence is 15 residues long. CDR1 and CDR2 (germline): MNHEY, SVGAGI. Trimming removed 4 bases from V and 7 bases from J; junction bases left unmatched: 9. CDR3 coding DNA: TGTGCCAGCAGTTCTCGGACTAGTTATGTCGGGGAGCTGTTTTTT. This codes for CASSSRTSYVGELFF.

The V call is TRBV30, the J call TRBJ1-5; D perhaps matches TRBD1 (5 bases). Germline CDR1 GTSNPN, CDR2 SVGIG (reference sequence). The CDR3 length is 14 residues. The V end lost 1 base, the J end lost 6 bases, and 13 bases lay between the germline ends. As DNA, the CDR3 is TGTGCCTGGAGTGGATCAGGGCTGAGTCAGCCCCAGCATTTT. It encodes CAWSGSGLSQPQHF.

The rearrangement links TRBV6-6 to TRBJ2-3; 9 nucleotides match TRBD1. The CDR3 is made up of 16 amino acids. Germline V gene sequence: CDR1 MNHNY, CDR2 SVGAGI (reference sequence). With 5 bases clipped from V and 2 bases from J, the junction kept 8 bases outside the gene matches. The CDR3 nucleotides are TGTGCCAGCAGTCGACAGGGGGGCGCGTTCACAGATACGCAGTATTTT. Translating gives CASSRQGGAFTDTQYF.

V gene TRBV5-1 combines with J gene TRBJ2-7; tentatively, D is TRBD2 (5 bases). This CDR3 is 14 amino acids long. The ends were cut back, 3 bases at V and 5 bases at J, with 15 bases in the middle. Germline V gene data show CDR1 as SGHRS and CDR2 as YFSETQ. The CDR3 DNA reads TGCGCCAGCAGCTCAAGCCTAGCCATCGACGAGCAGTACTTC. This codes for CASSSSLAIDEQYF.